The rows below give T cell receptor beta chains drawn from one sample of a study of T-cell memory formation after mild COVID-19. TCRdb re-called the 5' RACE reads with MiXCR, one entry per CDR3 protein. The data show some 320,000 distinct CDR3 sequences, around a sixth seen once. The sample comprised PBMCs or a T cell subset sorted from them (not recorded which). The source is a man in his late teens or twenties who had mild COVID-19 (a few samples of this study predate the infection). Cell type and time point are not known. CDR3s include the opening cysteine and the closing phenylalanine or tryptophan. Size values are once, few and many counts, or a class for expanded clones, and some rows have none.

clone size: few; V gene: TRBV5-4; J gene: TRBJ1-2; CDR3 protein: CASSPFGTPYGYTF
clone size: -; V gene: TRBV7-2; J gene: TRBJ1-2; CDR3 protein: CASSDGMGYGYTF
clone size: -; V gene: TRBV5-4; J gene: TRBJ2-1; CDR3 protein: CASSSRTSTTGEEQFF
clone size: -; V gene: TRBV7-8; J gene: TRBJ2-1; CDR3 protein: CASSPLGGPSGEQFF
clone size: few; V gene: TRBV9; J gene: TRBJ2-3; CDR3 protein: CASSVEQAGGRYTQYF
clone size: -; V gene: TRBV5-1; J gene: TRBJ1-4; CDR3 protein: CASSFQDPNEKLFF
clone size: -; V gene: TRBV5-1; J gene: TRBJ2-7; CDR3 protein: CASSDPGQSSYEQYF
clone size: -; V gene: TRBV4-1; J gene: TRBJ2-1; CDR3 protein: CASSQRSEATEQFF
clone size: many; V gene: TRBV6-5; J gene: TRBJ1-6; CDR3 protein: CATRAYNSPLHF
clone size: many; V gene: TRBV7-3; J gene: TRBJ1-1; CDR3 protein: CASSSGPNTEAFF
clone size: few; V gene: TRBV5-1; J gene: TRBJ2-5; CDR3 protein: CASIASGGAAETQYF
clone size: -; V gene: TRBV18; J gene: TRBJ2-3; CDR3 protein: CASSLFGETPGWRDTQYF
clone size: few; V gene: TRBV6-5; J gene: TRBJ2-1; CDR3 protein: CASSWLAGSNNEQFF
clone size: -; V gene: TRBV29-1; J gene: TRBJ2-3; CDR3 protein: CSALLADTDTQYF
clone size: -; V gene: TRBV5-1; J gene: TRBJ1-2; CDR3 protein: CASSTRTGGSDVYGYTF
clone size: -; V gene: TRBV10-3; J gene: TRBJ1-1; CDR3 protein: CAISGQARGEAFF
clone size: -; V gene: TRBV7-2; J gene: TRBJ1-3; CDR3 protein: CASSPLGGRTGNTIYF
clone size: many; V gene: TRBV7-2; J gene: TRBJ1-4; CDR3 protein: CASSWTGNEKLFF
clone size: many; V gene: TRBV27; J gene: TRBJ2-1; CDR3 protein: CASRTSGGSQQFF
clone size: few; V gene: TRBV20-1; J gene: TRBJ2-5; CDR3 protein: CSARSGGVLGTQYF
clone size: -; V gene: TRBV7-2; J gene: TRBJ2-2; CDR3 protein: CASSLYDRADTGELFF
clone size: few; V gene: TRBV5-1; J gene: TRBJ1-1; CDR3 protein: CASSLWEGSGTEAFF
clone size: -; V gene: TRBV12-3/TRBV12-4; J gene: TRBJ1-4; CDR3 protein: CASRPHRDEKLFF
clone size: -; V gene: TRBV15; J gene: TRBJ1-4; CDR3 protein: CATSRDPGQNEKLFF
clone size: once; V gene: TRBV3-1; J gene: TRBJ1-1; CDR3 protein: CASSRDLRNTEAFF
clone size: -; V gene: TRBV5-1; J gene: TRBJ1-4; CDR3 protein: CASSLGEAGNEKLFF
clone size: many; V gene: TRBV20-1; J gene: TRBJ1-1; CDR3 protein: CSARDRRDPNTEAFF